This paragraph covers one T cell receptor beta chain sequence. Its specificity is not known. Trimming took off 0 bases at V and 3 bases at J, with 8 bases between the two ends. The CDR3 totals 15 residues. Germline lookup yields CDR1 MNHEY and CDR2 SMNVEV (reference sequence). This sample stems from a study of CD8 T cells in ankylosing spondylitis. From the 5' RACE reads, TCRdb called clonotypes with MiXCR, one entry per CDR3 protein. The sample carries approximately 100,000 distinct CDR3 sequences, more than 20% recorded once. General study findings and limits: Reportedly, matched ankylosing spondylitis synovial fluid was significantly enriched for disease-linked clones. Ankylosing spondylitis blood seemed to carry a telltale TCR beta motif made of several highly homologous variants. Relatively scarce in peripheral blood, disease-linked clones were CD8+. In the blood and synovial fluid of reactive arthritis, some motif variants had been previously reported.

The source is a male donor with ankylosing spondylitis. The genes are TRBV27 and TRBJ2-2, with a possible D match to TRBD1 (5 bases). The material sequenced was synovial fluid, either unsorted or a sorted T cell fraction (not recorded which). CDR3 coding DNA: TGTGCCAGCAGTTTATCGGGGCGGTACACCGGGGAGCTGTTTTTT. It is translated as CASSLSGRYTGELFF.